One sample yielded the 17 T cell receptor beta chains listed below, sequenced in a study of radiation and T cells in renal cell carcinoma. Indicated time point: blood 4 weeks post-SBRT, at nephrectomy. Treatment here: 15 Gy SBRT to primary tumor, nephrectomy 4 weeks later. Using immunoSEQ multiplex PCR, the repertoire was profiled, and TCRdb retains in-frame clones only, with some absent. This table holds some 97,000 clones, roughly 84% found once. The source material was blood, sampled from a patient whose treatment included radiotherapy and nephrectomy. The receptors were gathered from a man aged 55 to 70 with renal cell carcinoma.

There are a few counts of this clone. The CDR3 loop is CASSWKNTEAFF. The CDR3 DNA sequence: TGTGCCAGCAGCTGGAAGAACACTGAAGCTTTCTTT. This chain uses TRBV7-9 with TRBJ1-1; D is unclear. The CDR3 totals 12 residues. Trimming removed 4 bases from V and 1 base from J, with 4 bases in between. Germline-derived CDR1 and CDR2 are SEHNR and FQNEAQ (reference sequence).

This chain connects TRBV10-1 to TRBJ2-3; unclear D gene. This CDR3 region has 15 residues. Between the trimmed V and J ends, which lost 0 bases and 1 base, there was a span of 8 bases. The germline CDR1 and CDR2 sequences are WNHNN and SYGVQD (reference sequence). The CDR3 DNA is TGCGCCAGCAGTGAGTCGACGCAGGGCACAGATACGCAGTATTTT. As protein: CASSESTQGTDTQYF.

The V and J genes are TRBV20-1 and TRBJ1-2; D may be TRBD1 (5 bases). V was shortened by 3 bases and J by 7 bases, with 9 bases between the two germline ends. Germline values: CDR1 DFQATT, CDR2 SNEGSKA (reference sequence). CDR3 length: 11 amino acids. CDR3 bases: TGCAGTGCTAGGGGGCGGGGTGGCTACACCTTC. Translating it yields CSARGRGGYTF.

The sample holds a few counts of this clone. V usage is TRBV7-2 and J usage is TRBJ2-2, with TRBD2 matching over 7 bases. Trimming took 7 bases from V and 0 from J; bases not matched to a gene: 5. CDR3 length equals 15 residues. The germline gives CDR1 SGHTA, CDR2 FQGNSA. The CDR3 loop reads CASTPGRANTGELFF. CDR3 in DNA: TGTGCCAGCACCCCGGGGAGGGCGAACACCGGGGAGCTGTTTTTT.

This chain links TRBV5-1 with TRBJ2-2; the match to TRBD2 covers 9 bases. Germline CDR1 and CDR2: SGHRS and YFSETQ. With V trimmed by 0 bases and J by 7 bases, 10 bases remained unmatched. This CDR3 has 17 amino acids. The CDR3, as DNA: TGCGCCAGCAGCTTGGCCGGGACTAGCAGGCGTGGCGGGGAGCTGTTTTTT. Its translation is CASSLAGTSRRGGELFF.

This clone was seen more than once but under ten times. The chain carries TRBV4-1 and TRBJ2-3, with D unclear. CDR1 and CDR2 (germline): MGHRA, YSYEKL. Trimming left V 0 bases short and J 3 bases short, with 13 bases between. This CDR3 has 16 amino acids. The CDR3 loop is CASSQELMRGTDTQYF. CDR3 bases: TGCGCCAGCAGCCAAGAATTGATGCGCGGTACAGATACGCAGTATTTT.

This chain links TRBV5-1 with TRBJ2-2; 7 nucleotides line up with TRBD2. V trimming: 0 bases; J trimming: 3 bases; junction bases outside the gene matches: 2. The germline gives CDR1 SGHRS, CDR2 YFSETQ. The CDR3 consists of 15 residues. CDR3 loop: CASSLEGLYTGELFF. The CDR3 nucleotides read TGCGCCAGCAGCTTGGAGGGACTATACACCGGGGAGCTGTTTTTT.

This chain connects TRBV10-2 to TRBJ2-6, with D perhaps TRBD2 (6 bases). CDR1 is WSHSY and CDR2 is SAAADI in the germline V gene. This CDR3 spans 18 amino acids. V lost 3 bases, J lost 0 bases, and 15 bases lay in between. For the CDR3, the DNA is TGCGCCAGCAGTGACGAGGAGGGCCAATTCTCTGGGGCCAACGTCCTGACTTTC. This encodes CASSDEEGQFSGANVLTF.

Regarding this clone: Within the sample, other DNA sequences also encode this same CDR3. The chain links TRBV28 to TRBJ1-2, with TRBD1 identical over 9 bases. Trimming took 1 base from V and 10 from J; bases not matched to a gene: 10. This CDR3 has 15 amino acids. Germline V gene sequence: CDR1 MDHEN, CDR2 SYDVKM. Written as DNA, the CDR3 is TGTGCCAGCAGTTTATCCTACGGGACAGGGAGCGACTACACCTTC. The encoded protein is CASSLSYGTGSDYTF.

This chain joins TRBV25-1 and TRBJ2-7; no firm D call. Germline assignment: CDR1 MGHDK and CDR2 SYGVNS. Trimming took off 2 bases at V and 3 bases at J, with 17 bases between the two ends. CDR3 size: 16 residues. CDR3 DNA: TGTGCCAGCAGTGAAAGCAAAACTGCCCCCCACTACGAGCAGTACTTC. Translation: CASSESKTAPHYEQYF.

The chain is built from TRBV28 and TRBJ2-7; TRBD2 matches at 8 bases. The CDR3 spans 12 residues. CDR1 is MDHEN, CDR2 SYDVKM, per germline. The CDR3 loop is CASSPHSGKSDV. The CDR3 coding sequence is TGTGCCAGCAGCCCCCATAGCGGGAAGAGTGATGTC.

V usage is TRBV7-7 and J usage is TRBJ2-5; D unresolved. CDR3 size: 14 residues. V lost 1 base, J lost 3 bases, and 9 bases lay in between. The germline V gene encodes CDR1 SSHAT and CDR2 FNYEAQ (reference sequence). CDR3 in DNA: TGTGCCAGCAGCTTAGTGCTGGGTAAAGAGACCCAGTACTTC. Translated, it gives CASSLVLGKETQYF.

The rearrangement joins TRBV4-1 to TRBJ2-3; no firm D call. Germline loops: CDR1 MGHRA, CDR2 YSYEKL. V was clipped by 0 bases and J by 0 bases, with 7 bases between them. The length of the CDR3 is 15 residues. CDR3 nucleotide sequence: TGCGCCAGCAGCCAAGATACACCTAGCACAGATACGCAGTATTTT. This sequence encodes CASSQDTPSTDTQYF.

This clone showed up just once. The chain employs TRBV4-1 and TRBJ2-7, with D unclear. This CDR3 contains 15 residues. Germline V CDR1 and CDR2: MGHRA, YSYEKL. Deletions cut 0 bases from V and 3 bases from J, with 12 bases between. The CDR3 reads CASSQEQTQLYEQYF. CDR3 DNA: TGCGCCAGCAGCCAAGAGCAGACTCAGCTCTACGAGCAGTACTTC.

The chain joins TRBV10-2 to TRBJ1-6; 9 positions match TRBD1. The ends lost 6 bases at V and 8 bases at J; junction bases unmatched: 8. Germline V gene data show CDR1 as WSHSY and CDR2 as SAAADI. The CDR3 runs to 15 residues. As DNA, the CDR3 is TGCGCCAGCAGGCGGACAGGGGAGAGAGATTCACCCCTCCACTTT. It translates to CASRRTGERDSPLHF.

The J gene is TRBJ2-3, the V gene TRBV27; tentatively, D is TRBD1 (5 bases). Germline assignment: CDR1 MNHEY and CDR2 SMNVEV (reference sequence). V dropped 7 bases and J dropped 2 bases, with 10 bases sitting between them. The CDR3 totals 13 residues. This CDR3 is CASTQASTDTQYF. In DNA form, the CDR3 reads TGTGCCAGCACACAGGCATCCACAGATACGCAGTATTTT.

This chain joins TRBV10-3 and TRBJ2-7; no clear D. The germline V and J ends were trimmed by 6 bases and 3 bases, with 9 bases remaining between them. The CDR3 has 12 amino acids. Germline V CDR1 and CDR2: ENHRY, SYGVKD. CDR3 DNA: TGTGCCATCAGGGCGCCGGGCTACGAGCAGTACTTC. Encoded protein: CAIRAPGYEQYF.